This T cell receptor (beta chain) was obtained from a study of T cells in Graves' hyperthyroidism and ophthalmopathy. The germline V and J ends were trimmed by 6 bases and 7 bases, with 13 bases remaining between them. The germline V gene encodes CDR1 MDHEN and CDR2 SYDVKM. CDR3 length: 12 amino acids. Broader study findings: From stable hyperthyroidism, ophthalmopathy was set apart by a 13 V-J model.

Amplification of TCR beta CDR3 regions was performed using RNA transcripts as template. HTBI primers were employed in a first-round RT-PCR of the TCR CDR3. TCRdb re-called the multiplex PCR reads through MiXCR, storing one row per CDR3 protein. Among about 400,000 distinct CDR3 sequences listed, 14% to 15% were seen once. In this sample, this clonotype turned up many times. Its antigen is not identified. Subjects aged 18 to 65 presented with newly diagnosed hyperthyroidism of less than 2 months' duration. Uncontrolled infection, other autoimmune disease, pregnancy or lactation excluded patients. Orbital computed tomography and thyroid ultrasound, together with serum TRAb and thyroxine and clinical symptoms, were used for diagnoses.

V and J are TRBV28 and TRBJ2-7; D call uncertain. Input material: blood. The sequence came from a woman aged 30 to 39 with Graves' hyperthyroidism. In DNA, the CDR3 is TGTGCCAGCAGCATCCTGGACGGTGAGCAGTACTTC. It specifies CASSILDGEQYF. Full variable domain (rest looked up from reference TRBV28 and TRBJ2-7): DVKVTQSSRYLVKRTGEKVFLECVQDMDHENMFWYRQDPGLGLRLIYFSYDVKMKEKGDIPEGYSVSREKKERFSLILESASTNQTSMYLCASSILDGEQYFGPGTRLTVT.